The 14 T cell receptor beta chains reported below all come from one sample, sequenced in a study of CD8+ T cells in alopecia areata. cDNA serving as the sequencing template came from extracted, reverse transcribed RNA. Clones were read by immunoSEQ multiplex PCR, and TCRdb kept only the in-frame ones, dropping some. Of some 150,000 clones listed, approximately 60% are singletons. Sequencing input: CD8+ T cells sorted from blood. These receptors were obtained from a human donor in good health.

The chain carries TRBV5-6 and TRBJ2-7, with a weak D call TRBD2 (6 bases). This CDR3 has 14 amino acids. V lost 0 bases and J 3 bases, leaving 10 bases between the germline ends. The germline CDR1 and CDR2 sequences are SGHDT and YYEEEE. In nucleotides, the CDR3 is TGTGCCAGCAGCTTGGCGGGGGACGGCTACGAGCAGTACTTC. Protein product: CASSLAGDGYEQYF. Complete variable domain (other parts from reference TRBV5-6 and TRBJ2-7): DAGVTQSPTHLIKTRGQQVTLRCSPKSGHDTVSWYQQALGQGPQFIFQYYEEEERQRGNFPDRFSGHQFPNYSSELNVNALLLGDSALYLCASSLAGDGYEQYFGPGTRLTVT.

This chain connects TRBV19 to TRBJ2-7; tentative D call: TRBD1 (5 bases). V lost 5 bases and J lost 0, with 8 bases in between. The CDR3 extends over 13 amino acids. CDR1 is LNHDA and CDR2 is SQIVND in the germline V gene (reference sequence). The CDR3 nucleotides read TGTGCCAGTAGTTCTCAGGGCTCCTACGAGCAGTACTTC. Its protein product is CASSSQGSYEQYF.

This CDR3 reads CASRILAGAGNEQFF. CDR3 coding DNA: TGTGCCAGTAGGATACTAGCGGGAGCAGGGAATGAGCAGTTCTTC. V gene TRBV19 combines with J gene TRBJ2-1; TRBD2 matches at 11 bases. The trim removed 6 bases at V and 7 bases at J, leaving 8 bases unmatched. The CDR3 spans 15 residues. Germline V CDR1 and CDR2: LNHDA, SQIVND (reference sequence).

This clone was observed a handful of times. This rearrangement joins TRBV4-2 to TRBJ1-2; D is perhaps TRBD1 (5 bases). V was shortened by 1 base and J by 6 bases, with 21 bases between the two germline ends. The CDR3 totals 17 residues. CDR1 and CDR2 (germline): LGHNA, YNFKEQ. The CDR3 DNA is TGTGCCAGCAGCCAAGGCCGGGGGTCGGCGGCTTGGGATGGCTACACCTTC. Translation: CASSQGRGSAAWDGYTF.

The rearrangement uses TRBV29-1 and TRBJ2-7; D may be TRBD1 (5 bases). The germline CDR1 and CDR2 sequences are SQVTM and ANQGSEA. The CDR3 has 10 residues. Between the trimmed V and J ends, which lost 6 bases and 5 bases, there was a span of 8 bases. The chain's CDR3 is CSVGANEQYF. In DNA form, the CDR3 reads TGCAGCGTAGGGGCTAACGAGCAGTACTTC.

The chain couples TRBV9 to TRBJ2-3; D not resolved. Trimming removed 0 bases from V and 0 bases from J, with 11 bases in between. Germline assignment: CDR1 SGDLS and CDR2 YYNGEE. The CDR3 sequence is 16 residues long. The CDR3 bases are TGTGCCAGCAGCGTAGAGGGCAGTCCTAGCACAGATACGCAGTATTTT. Translated, it gives CASSVEGSPSTDTQYF.

The chain combines TRBV27 with TRBJ2-3; D ambiguous. The CDR3 is 15 residues long. From germline, CDR1 is MNHEY and CDR2 SMNVEV (reference sequence). The ends were cut back, 0 bases at V and 1 base at J, with 8 bases in the middle. The CDR3: CASSLSNTGTDTQYF. The CDR3 DNA is TGTGCCAGCAGTTTATCGAACACCGGCACAGATACGCAGTATTTT.

In its sample, this clone was seen a few times. The chain joins TRBV7-2 to TRBJ2-5; 9 bases map to TRBD1. Germline lookup yields CDR1 SGHTA and CDR2 FQGNSA. The V segment lost 4 bases and the J segment 5 bases; nucleotides outside the gene matches: 8. The CDR3 length is 15 residues. The CDR3 spells CASSYRDRARETQYF. For the CDR3, the DNA is TGTGCCAGCAGCTACCGGGACAGGGCGCGGGAGACCCAGTACTTC.

This clone was seen more than once but under ten times. This chain links TRBV29-1 with TRBJ2-6; possibly TRBD2 for D (5 bases). This CDR3 spans 14 amino acids. V lost 3 bases and J lost 0, with 6 bases in between. Germline lookup yields CDR1 SQVTM and CDR2 ANQGSEA. The CDR3 protein is CSVDGDSGANVLTF. As DNA, the CDR3 is TGCAGCGTTGACGGGGACTCTGGGGCCAACGTCCTGACTTTC.

The chain is built from TRBV7-9 and TRBJ2-1; 15 bases are a match to TRBD2. Germline V lookup: CDR1 SEHNR, CDR2 FQNEAQ (reference sequence). V was clipped by 5 bases and J by 7 bases; unmatched bases: 12. This CDR3 has 18 residues. CDR3 in amino acids: CASSPGLAGGPSVNEQFF. CDR3 coding DNA: TGTGCCAGCAGCCCAGGACTAGCGGGAGGGCCATCGGTTAATGAGCAGTTCTTC. The variable domain in full, completed from reference TRBV7-9 and TRBJ2-1, reads DTGVSQNPRHKITKRGQNVTFRCDPISEHNRLYWYRQTLGQGPEFLTYFQNEAQLEKSRLLSDRFSAERPKGSFSTLEIQRTEQGDSAMYLCASSPGLAGGPSVNEQFFGPGTRLTVL.

The chain recombines TRBV25-1 with TRBJ2-2; no clear D. This CDR3 contains 11 residues. V dropped 10 bases and J dropped 6 bases, with 9 bases sitting between them. CDR1 is MGHDK, CDR2 SYGVNS, per germline. DNA of the CDR3: TGTGCCACGGCGTCCGCCGGGGAGCTGTTTTTT. It yields the protein CATASAGELFF. Full variable domain (missing parts from reference TRBV25-1 and TRBJ2-2): EADIYQTPRYLVIGTGKKITLECSQTMGHDKMYWYQQDPGMELHLIHYSYGVNSTEKGDLSSESTVSRIRTEHFPLTLESARPSHTSQYLCATASAGELFFGEGSRLTVL.

J is TRBJ1-2 and V is TRBV20-1; no clear D. The CDR3 totals 11 residues. V was shortened by 3 bases and J by 6 bases, with 8 bases between the two germline ends. Germline loops: CDR1 DFQATT, CDR2 SNEGSKA (reference sequence). CDR3 protein: CSASIANGYTF. CDR3 DNA: TGCAGTGCTAGTATTGCAAATGGCTACACCTTC.

The DNA of the CDR3 is TGTGCCCTATCCGGGACAGGGCGGGAAAAACTGTTTTTT. This gives the protein CALSGTGREKLFF. This chain joins TRBV2 and TRBJ1-4; 9 bases are a match to TRBD1. Germline values: CDR1 SNHLY, CDR2 FYNNEI. CDR3 length equals 13 residues. The junction had 9 bases not matched to a gene; V was cut back by 11 bases and J by 8 bases.

The rearrangement joins TRBV2 to TRBJ2-7; a possible D gene is TRBD2 (6 bases). Germline-derived CDR1 and CDR2 are SNHLY and FYNNEI. This CDR3 is 14 amino acids long. V lost 3 bases to trimming and J lost 2 bases, with 11 bases between them. The CDR3 loop reads CASSEALATYEQYF. The CDR3, as DNA: TGTGCCAGCAGTGAGGCGCTAGCGACCTACGAGCAGTACTTC.